The entry below gives a single T cell receptor beta chain sequence along with its context. Its antigen is still unknown. The sample is drawn from a study of cytomegalovirus exposure and HLA in healthy donors. Findings and limits, study-wide: CMV serostatus alone was available as immune exposure information. The analysis excluded some indistinguishable V segments, including TRBV6-2 and TRBV6-3.

PCR employed 60 Vbeta and 13 Jbeta primers. Only in-frame clones appear in the TCRdb table, and some are missing; sequencing was by immunoSEQ multiplex PCR. The sample lists roughly 140,000 clones, roughly three quarters occurring once. This CDR3 has 15 residues. Germline lookup yields CDR1 KGHSH and CDR2 LQKENI. With 4 bases removed from V and 3 bases from J, the gap between germline ends came to 15 bases. Sequences were obtained from PBMCs. The sequence was obtained from a man aged 60-69 years in good health and CMV-seronegative. This chain links TRBV18 with TRBJ1-1; the D gene is possibly TRBD1 (5 bases). For the CDR3, the DNA is TGTGCCAGCTCACTGATGGGACGGGAGCACACTGAAGCTTTCTTT. Translation: CASSLMGREHTEAFF.